This TCR beta chain was captured by sequencing in a study of T-cell memory formation after mild COVID-19. Background on the study: Largely donor-specific sequence clusters came from a couple of donors.

5'RACE with constant-segment primers yielded barcoded, UMI-tagged TCR alpha and TCR beta cDNA libraries. TCRdb re-derived calls from the 5' RACE reads in MiXCR, one entry per CDR3 protein. In the table there are about 310,000 distinct CDR3 sequences, about 15% of which are singletons. Broader study findings: Later expanders leaned CD4+, whereas clones that contracted between day 15 and 85 were balanced CD4/CD8.

Turning to this clonotype: Its specificity is not known.

This CDR3 is 14 amino acids long. V lost 0 bases and J lost 6, with 10 bases in between. Germline assignment: CDR1 SGHAT and CDR2 FQNNGV. The V call is TRBV11-2, the J call TRBJ2-3; no reliable D call. Sequencing was performed on PBMCs or a T cell subset sorted from them (not recorded which). The clonotype originates from a young man who had mild COVID-19 (a few samples of this study predate the infection). Cell type and time point are not known. The DNA for the CDR3 is TGTGCCAGCAGCTTAGATATTCCGCCGGATACGCAGTATTTT. It yields the protein CASSLDIPPDTQYF. Combining the CDR3 with reference TRBV11-2 and TRBJ2-3 gives the whole variable domain EAGVAQSPRYKIIEKRQSVAFWCNPISGHATLYWYQQILGQGPKLLIQFQNNGVVDDSQLPKDRFSAERLKGVDSTLKIQPAKLEDSAVYLCASSLDIPPDTQYFGPGTRLTVL.